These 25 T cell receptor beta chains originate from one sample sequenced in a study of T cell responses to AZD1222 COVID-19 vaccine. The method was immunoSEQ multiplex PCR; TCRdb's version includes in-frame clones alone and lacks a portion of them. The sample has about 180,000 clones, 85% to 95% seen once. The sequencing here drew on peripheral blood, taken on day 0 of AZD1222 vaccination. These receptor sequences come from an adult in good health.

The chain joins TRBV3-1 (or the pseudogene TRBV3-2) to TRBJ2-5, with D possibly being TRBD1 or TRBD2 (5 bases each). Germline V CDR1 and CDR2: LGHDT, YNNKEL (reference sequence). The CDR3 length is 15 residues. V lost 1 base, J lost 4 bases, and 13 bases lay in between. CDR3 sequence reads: CASSQGPTGGETQYF. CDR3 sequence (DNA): TGTGCCAGCAGCCAAGGCCCGACTGGGGGAGAGACCCAGTACTTC.

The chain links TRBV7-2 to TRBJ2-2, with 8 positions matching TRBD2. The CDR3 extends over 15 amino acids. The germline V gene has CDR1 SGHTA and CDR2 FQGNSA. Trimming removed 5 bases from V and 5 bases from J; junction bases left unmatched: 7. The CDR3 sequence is CASSNSGRGTGELFF. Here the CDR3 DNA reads TGTGCCAGCAGCAACAGCGGGAGAGGAACCGGGGAGCTGTTTTTT.

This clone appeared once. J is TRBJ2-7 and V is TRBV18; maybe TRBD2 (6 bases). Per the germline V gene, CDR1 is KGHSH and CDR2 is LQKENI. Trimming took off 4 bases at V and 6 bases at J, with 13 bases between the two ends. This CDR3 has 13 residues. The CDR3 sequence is CASSLGRDSEQYF. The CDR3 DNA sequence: TGTGCCAGCTCACTCGGGAGAGACAGCGAGCAGTACTTC. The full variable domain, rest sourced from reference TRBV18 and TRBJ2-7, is NAGVMQNPRHLVRRRGQEARLRCSPMKGHSHVYWYRQLPEEGLKFMVYLQKENIIDESGMPKERFSAEFPKEGPSILRIQQVVRGDSAAYFCASSLGRDSEQYFGPGTRLTVT.

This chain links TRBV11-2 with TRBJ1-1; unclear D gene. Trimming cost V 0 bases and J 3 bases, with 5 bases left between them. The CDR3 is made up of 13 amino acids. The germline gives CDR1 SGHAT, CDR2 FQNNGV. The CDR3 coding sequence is TGTGCCAGCAGCTTAGAGGTCGACACTGAAGCTTTCTTT. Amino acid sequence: CASSLEVDTEAFF.

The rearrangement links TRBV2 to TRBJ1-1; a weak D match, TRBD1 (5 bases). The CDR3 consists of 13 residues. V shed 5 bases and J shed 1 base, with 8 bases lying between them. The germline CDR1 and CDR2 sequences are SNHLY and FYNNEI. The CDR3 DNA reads TGTGCCAGCAGTCTGGACAAGAACACTGAAGCTTTCTTT. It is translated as CASSLDKNTEAFF.

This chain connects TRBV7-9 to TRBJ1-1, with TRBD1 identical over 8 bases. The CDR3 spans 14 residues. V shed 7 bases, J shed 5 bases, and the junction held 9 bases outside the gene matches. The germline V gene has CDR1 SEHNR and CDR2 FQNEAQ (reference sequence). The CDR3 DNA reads TGTGCCAGCAACCAAGTGACAGGGGAAACTGAAGCTTTCTTT. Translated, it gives CASNQVTGETEAFF.

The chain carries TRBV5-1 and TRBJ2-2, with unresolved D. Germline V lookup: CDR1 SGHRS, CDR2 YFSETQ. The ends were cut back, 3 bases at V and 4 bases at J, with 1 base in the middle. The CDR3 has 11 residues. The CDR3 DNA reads TGCGCCAGCAGCTCCACCGGGGAGCTGTTTTTT. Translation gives CASSSTGELFF. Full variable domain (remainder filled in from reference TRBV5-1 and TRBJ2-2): KAGVTQTPRYLIKTRGQQVTLSCSPISGHRSVSWYQQTPGQGLQFLFEYFSETQRNKGNFPGRFSGRQFSNSRSEMNVSTLELGDSALYLCASSSTGELFFGEGSRLTVL.

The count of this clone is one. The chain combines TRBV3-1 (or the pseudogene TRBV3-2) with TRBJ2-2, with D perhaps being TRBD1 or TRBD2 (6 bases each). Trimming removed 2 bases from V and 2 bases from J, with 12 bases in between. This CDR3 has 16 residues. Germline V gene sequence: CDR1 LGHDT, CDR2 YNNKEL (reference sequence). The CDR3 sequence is CASSQIGGKNTGELFF. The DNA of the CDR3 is TGTGCCAGCAGCCAAATAGGGGGGAAAAACACCGGGGAGCTGTTTTTT.

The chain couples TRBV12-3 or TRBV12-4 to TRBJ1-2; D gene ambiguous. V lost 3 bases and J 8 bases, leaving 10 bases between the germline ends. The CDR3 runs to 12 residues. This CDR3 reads CASSFGLGGYTF. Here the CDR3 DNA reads TGTGCCAGCAGTTTCGGCTTAGGGGGCTACACCTTC.

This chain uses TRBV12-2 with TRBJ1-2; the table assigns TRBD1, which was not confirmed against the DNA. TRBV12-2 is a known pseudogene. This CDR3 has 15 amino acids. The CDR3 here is CASRLGQGQVYGYTF. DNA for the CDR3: TGTGCAAGTCGCTTAGGACAAGGACAGGTCTATGGCTACACCTTC.

CDR3 sequence: CASSLELGSNQPQHF. In DNA form, the CDR3 reads TGTGCCAGCAGTTTAGAATTAGGGAGCAATCAGCCCCAGCATTTT. The chain has TRBV28 and TRBJ1-5; D uncertain. The CDR3 extends over 15 amino acids. V lost 2 bases, J lost 1 base, and 9 bases lay in between. The germline V gene has CDR1 MDHEN and CDR2 SYDVKM.

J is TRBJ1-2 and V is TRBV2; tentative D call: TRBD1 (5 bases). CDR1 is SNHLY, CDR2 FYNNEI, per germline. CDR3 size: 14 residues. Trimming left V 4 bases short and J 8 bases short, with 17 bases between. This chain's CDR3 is CASSGLDKRGGYTF. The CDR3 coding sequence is TGTGCCAGCAGTGGCTTGGACAAAAGAGGGGGCTACACCTTC.

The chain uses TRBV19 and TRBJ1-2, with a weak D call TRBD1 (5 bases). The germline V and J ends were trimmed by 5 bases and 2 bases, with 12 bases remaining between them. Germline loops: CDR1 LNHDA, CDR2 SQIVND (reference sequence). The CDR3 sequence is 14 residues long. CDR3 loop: CASSSAGRNYGYTF. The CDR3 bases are TGTGCCAGTAGTTCGGCAGGGAGGAACTATGGCTACACCTTC.

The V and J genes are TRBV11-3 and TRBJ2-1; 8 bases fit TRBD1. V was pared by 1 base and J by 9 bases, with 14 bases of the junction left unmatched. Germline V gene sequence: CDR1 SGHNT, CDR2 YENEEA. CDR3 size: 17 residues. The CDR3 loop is CASSLVAGQGAPAEQFF. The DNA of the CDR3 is TGTGCCAGCAGCTTAGTGGCTGGACAGGGAGCACCGGCTGAGCAGTTCTTC.

The CDR3, as DNA: TGTGCCAGCAGCCAAGATAGGGACAGGGTGAACACTGAAGCTTTCTTT. It yields the protein CASSQDRDRVNTEAFF. The chain has TRBV14 and TRBJ1-1; 9 bases align to TRBD1. This CDR3 is built from 16 residues. Looked up from germline, CDR1 is SGHDN and CDR2 is FVKESK. Unmatched junction bases numbered 2, after V lost 0 bases and J lost 0 bases.

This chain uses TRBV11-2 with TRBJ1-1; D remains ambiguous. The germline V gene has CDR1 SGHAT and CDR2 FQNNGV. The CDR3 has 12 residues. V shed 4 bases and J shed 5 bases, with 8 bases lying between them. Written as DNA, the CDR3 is TGTGCCAGCAGCTCCGTGCCAACTGAAGCTTTCTTT. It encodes CASSSVPTEAFF.

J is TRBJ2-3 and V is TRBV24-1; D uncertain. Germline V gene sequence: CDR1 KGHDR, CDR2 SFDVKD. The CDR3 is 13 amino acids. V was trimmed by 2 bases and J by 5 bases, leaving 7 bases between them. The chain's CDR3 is CATSDSPLDTQYF. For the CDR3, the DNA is TGTGCCACCAGTGATTCCCCTCTAGATACGCAGTATTTT.

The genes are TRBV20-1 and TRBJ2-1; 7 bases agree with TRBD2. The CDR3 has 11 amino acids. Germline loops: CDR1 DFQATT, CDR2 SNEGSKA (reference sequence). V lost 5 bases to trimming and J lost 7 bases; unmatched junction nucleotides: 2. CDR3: CSAGGVNEQFF. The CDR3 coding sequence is TGCAGTGCTGGGGGGGTTAATGAGCAGTTCTTC.

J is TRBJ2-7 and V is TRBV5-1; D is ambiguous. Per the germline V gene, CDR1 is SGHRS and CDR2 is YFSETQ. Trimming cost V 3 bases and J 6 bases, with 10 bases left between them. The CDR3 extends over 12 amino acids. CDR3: CASSSDESEQYF. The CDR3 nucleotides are TGCGCCAGCAGCTCCGACGAGTCCGAGCAGTACTTC.

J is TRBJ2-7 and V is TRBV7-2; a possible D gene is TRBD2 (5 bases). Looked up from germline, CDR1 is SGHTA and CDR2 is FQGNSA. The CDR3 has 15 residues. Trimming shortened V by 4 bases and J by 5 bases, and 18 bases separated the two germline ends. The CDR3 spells CASSSSEGFRDEQYF. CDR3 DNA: TGTGCCAGCAGCTCCTCAGAGGGCTTCAGAGACGAGCAGTACTTC.

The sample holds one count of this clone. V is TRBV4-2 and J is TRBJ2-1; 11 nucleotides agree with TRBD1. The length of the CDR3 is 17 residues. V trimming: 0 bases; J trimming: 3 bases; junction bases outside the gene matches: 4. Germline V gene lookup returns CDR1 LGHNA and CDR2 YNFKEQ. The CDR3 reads CASSQDRTGGVYNEQFF. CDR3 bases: TGTGCCAGCAGCCAAGATAGGACAGGGGGCGTCTACAATGAGCAGTTCTTC.

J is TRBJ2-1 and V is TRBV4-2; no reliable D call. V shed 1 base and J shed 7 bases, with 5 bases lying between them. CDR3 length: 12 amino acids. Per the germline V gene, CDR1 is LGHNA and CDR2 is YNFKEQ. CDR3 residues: CASSQVQNEQFF. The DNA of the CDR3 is TGTGCCAGCAGCCAAGTTCAGAATGAGCAGTTCTTC.

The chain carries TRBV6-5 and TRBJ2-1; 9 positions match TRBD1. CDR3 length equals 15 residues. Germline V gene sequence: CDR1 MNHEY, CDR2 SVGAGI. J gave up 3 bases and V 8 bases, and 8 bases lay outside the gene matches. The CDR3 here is CASPSGTGIYNEQFF. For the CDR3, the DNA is TGTGCCAGCCCTTCCGGGACAGGGATCTACAATGAGCAGTTCTTC.

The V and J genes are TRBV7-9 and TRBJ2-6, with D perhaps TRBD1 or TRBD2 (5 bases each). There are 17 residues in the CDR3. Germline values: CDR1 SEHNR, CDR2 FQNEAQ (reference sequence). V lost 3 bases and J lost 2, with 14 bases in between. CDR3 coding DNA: TGTGCCAGCAGCTTTTCGAGGGGTTTAGCTGGGGCCAACGTCCTGACTTTC. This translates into CASSFSRGLAGANVLTF.

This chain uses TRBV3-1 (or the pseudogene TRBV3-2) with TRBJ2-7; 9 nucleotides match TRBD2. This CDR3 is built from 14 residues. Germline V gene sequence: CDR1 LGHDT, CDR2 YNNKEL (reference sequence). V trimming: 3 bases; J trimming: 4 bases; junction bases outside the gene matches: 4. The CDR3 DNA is TGTGCCAGCAGCCACTCAAGCGGGGGGTACGAGCAGTACTTC. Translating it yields CASSHSSGGYEQYF.